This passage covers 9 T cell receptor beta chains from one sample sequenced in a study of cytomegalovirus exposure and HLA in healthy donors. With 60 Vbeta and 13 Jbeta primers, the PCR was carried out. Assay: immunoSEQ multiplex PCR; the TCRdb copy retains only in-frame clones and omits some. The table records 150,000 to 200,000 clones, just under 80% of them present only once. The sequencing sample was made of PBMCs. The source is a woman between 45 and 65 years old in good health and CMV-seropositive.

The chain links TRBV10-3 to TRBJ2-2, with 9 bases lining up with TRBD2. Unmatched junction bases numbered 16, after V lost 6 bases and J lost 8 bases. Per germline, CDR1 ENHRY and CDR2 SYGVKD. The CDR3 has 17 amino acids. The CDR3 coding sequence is TGTGCCATCAGGTCAGATAGCGGGAGCCGTTCGGGGGGGGAGCTGTTTTTT. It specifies CAIRSDSGSRSGGELFF.

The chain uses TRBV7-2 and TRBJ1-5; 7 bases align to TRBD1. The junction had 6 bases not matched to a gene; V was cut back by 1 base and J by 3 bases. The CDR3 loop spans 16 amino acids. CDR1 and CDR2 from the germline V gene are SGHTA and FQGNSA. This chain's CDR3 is CASSLEGAGINQPQHF. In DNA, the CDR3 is TGTGCCAGCAGCTTAGAGGGGGCGGGAATCAATCAGCCCCAGCATTTT.

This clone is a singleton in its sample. The CDR3 coding sequence is TGTGCCAGCAGTCCCGGGACTAGCGGGAGGGGTCTCGGCACCGGGGAGCTGTTTTTT. It yields the protein CASSPGTSGRGLGTGELFF. V usage is TRBV28 and J usage is TRBJ2-2, with TRBD2 matching 16 bases. After removal of 5 bases from V and 4 bases from J, the junction contained 10 bases not matched to a gene. Germline V CDR1 and CDR2: MDHEN, SYDVKM. The CDR3 sequence is 19 residues long.

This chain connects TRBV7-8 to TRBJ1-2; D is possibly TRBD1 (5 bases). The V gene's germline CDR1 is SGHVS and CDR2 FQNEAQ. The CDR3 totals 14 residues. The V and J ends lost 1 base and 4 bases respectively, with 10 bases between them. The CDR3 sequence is CASSLGGGTYGYTF. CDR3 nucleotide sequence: TGTGCCAGCAGCTTAGGCGGGGGAACCTATGGCTACACCTTC.

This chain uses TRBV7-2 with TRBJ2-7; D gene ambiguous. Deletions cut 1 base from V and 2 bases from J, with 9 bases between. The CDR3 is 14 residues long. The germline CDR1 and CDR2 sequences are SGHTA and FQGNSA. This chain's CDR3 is CASSLGGGPYEQYF. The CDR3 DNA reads TGTGCCAGCAGCTTAGGTGGTGGGCCCTACGAGCAGTACTTC.

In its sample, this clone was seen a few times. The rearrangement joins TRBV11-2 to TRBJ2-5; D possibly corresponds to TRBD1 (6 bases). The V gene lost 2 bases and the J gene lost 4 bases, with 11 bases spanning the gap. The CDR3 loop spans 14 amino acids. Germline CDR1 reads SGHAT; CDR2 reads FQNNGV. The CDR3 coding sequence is TGTGCCAGCAGCTTAACCGGGACAAGAGAGACCCAGTACTTC. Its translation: CASSLTGTRETQYF.

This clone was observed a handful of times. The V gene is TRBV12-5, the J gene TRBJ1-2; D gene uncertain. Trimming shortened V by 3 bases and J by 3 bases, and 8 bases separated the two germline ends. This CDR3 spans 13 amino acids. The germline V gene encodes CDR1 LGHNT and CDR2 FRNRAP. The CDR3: CASGFRVDYGYTF. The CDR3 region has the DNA TGTGCTAGTGGTTTCCGGGTGGACTATGGCTACACCTTC.

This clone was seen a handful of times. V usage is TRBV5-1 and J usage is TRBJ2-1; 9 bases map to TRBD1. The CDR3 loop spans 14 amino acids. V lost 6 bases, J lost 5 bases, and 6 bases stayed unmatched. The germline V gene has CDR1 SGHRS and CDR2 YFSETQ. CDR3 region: CASNPGQGHNEQFF. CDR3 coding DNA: TGCGCCAGCAATCCGGGACAGGGCCACAATGAGCAGTTCTTC.

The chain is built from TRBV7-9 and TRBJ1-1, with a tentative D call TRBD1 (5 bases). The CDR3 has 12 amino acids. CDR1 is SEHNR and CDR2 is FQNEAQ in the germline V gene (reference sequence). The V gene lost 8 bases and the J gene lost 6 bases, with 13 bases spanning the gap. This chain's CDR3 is CASAGGVSEAFF. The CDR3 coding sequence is TGTGCCAGCGCCGGGGGGGTCTCTGAAGCTTTCTTT.